The present entry profiles one T cell receptor beta chain with its context. Its antigen remains unidentified. The sample comes from a study of vaccination and CD4 T cells after COVID-19. About the study: Convalescent donors totaled six males and four females, including two who were Hispanic.

The assay that was used to sequence DNA from cultured CD4+ T cells was the Oncomine TCR Beta short-read assay. TCRdb re-called the PCR reads with MiXCR, one entry per CDR3 protein. The data show more than 10,000 distinct CDR3 sequences, 52% seen once. Treatment in this sample: roughly 10-day PBMC culture with coronavirus spike peptide pools or control peptides (ViraFEST assay). PBMCs, plated at some 1.8 million per well, were grown in the presence of 10 IU/ml IL-2 and about 10 ug/ml peptide pools. From germline, CDR1 is SEHNR and CDR2 FQNEAQ (reference sequence). V was cut by 2 bases and J by 3 bases, with 14 bases left in between. CDR3 length: 15 amino acids.

The chain is built from TRBV7-9 and TRBJ2-7; D is unclear. The sequencing sample was made of CD4+ T cells from blood, cultured in vitro. The receptor was isolated from a human donor who had recovered from COVID-19. The CDR3 nucleotides are TGTGCCAGCAGCTTACAGGACCCCGCGGACTACGAGCAGTACTTC. Protein: CASSLQDPADYEQYF.